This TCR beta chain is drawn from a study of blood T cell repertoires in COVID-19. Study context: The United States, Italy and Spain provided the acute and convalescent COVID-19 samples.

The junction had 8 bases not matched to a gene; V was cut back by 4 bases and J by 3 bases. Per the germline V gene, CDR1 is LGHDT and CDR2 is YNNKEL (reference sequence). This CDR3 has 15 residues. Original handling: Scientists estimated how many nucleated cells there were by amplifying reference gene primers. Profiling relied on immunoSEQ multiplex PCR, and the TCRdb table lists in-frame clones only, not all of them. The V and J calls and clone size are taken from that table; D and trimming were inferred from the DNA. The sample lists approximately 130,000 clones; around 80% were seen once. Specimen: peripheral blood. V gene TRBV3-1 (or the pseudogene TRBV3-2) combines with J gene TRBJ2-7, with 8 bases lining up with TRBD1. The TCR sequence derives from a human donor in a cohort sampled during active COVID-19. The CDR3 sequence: CASSLTGTGDYEQYF. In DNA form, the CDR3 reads TGTGCCAGCAGCCTGACCGGGACAGGAGACTACGAGCAGTACTTC.